This is a list of T cell receptor beta chains from one sample in a study of tumor-infiltrating lymphocytes in primary liver carcinoma. TCRdb itself ran the multiplex PCR reads through MiXCR, one entry per CDR3 protein. This sample has 50,000 to 70,000 distinct CDR3 sequences; 55% to 75% occur once, and the top ten carry about 56%. What was sequenced was liver tumor tissue from sampling region 2. Receptors originate from a middle-aged man with primary liver carcinoma and hepatitis B virus infection. Both conserved end residues are part of each CDR3. A D gene is named only where the DNA matches it firmly. For some rows the clone size is stated as once, few or many, or as a class when expanded; others skip it.

j_call clone_size v_call d_call cdr3_aa cdr3_nt
TRBJ2-1 few TRBV30 TRBD2 CAWSGVTRGRDNEQFF TGTGCCTGGAGTGGGGTAACGAGAGGGAGGGACAATGAGCAGTTCTTC
TRBJ2-1 many TRBV29-1 TRBD2 CSGGTSGFNEQFF TGCAGCGGGGGGACTAGCGGGTTCAATGAGCAGTTCTTC
TRBJ2-6 - TRBV9 - CASTPGGTGANVLTF TGTGCCAGCACACCCGGCGGGACTGGGGCCAACGTCCTGACTTTC
TRBJ2-3 - TRBV4-1 TRBD2 CASSPEASGRRDTQYF TGCGCTAGCAGCCCTGAAGCTAGCGGGAGACGAGATACGCAGTATTTT
TRBJ2-3 - TRBV5-5 - CASNFGLDTQYF TGTGCCAGCAACTTTGGACTCGACACGCAGTATTTT
TRBJ2-3 - TRBV4-3 - CASSQEGGDTQCF TGTGCCAGCAGCCAAGAAGGTGGCGATACGCAGTGTTTT
TRBJ2-1 few TRBV4-1 - CASKSQALTIEQFF TGCGCCAGCAAATCACAGGCTCTTACAATTGAGCAGTTCTTC
TRBJ1-1 - TRBV5-5 - CASCFGGQWGMNTEAFF TGCGCCAGCTGCTTTGGGGGGCAGTGGGGGATGAACACTGAAGCTTTCTTT
TRBJ2-7 once TRBV11-2 - CASSRGAGRTYEQYF TGTGCCAGCAGCCGAGGGGCAGGGAGAACCTACGAGCAATACTTT
TRBJ2-1 - TRBV6-2/TRBV6-3 - CAISYGRDYNEQFF TGTGCCATCAGTTACGGTCGGGATTACAATGAGCAGTTCTTC
TRBJ1-1 - TRBV6-1 - CASRIPGPLMGFF TGTGCCAGTCGGATTCCGGGACCTCTAATGGGTTTCTTT
TRBJ1-2 - TRBV11-2 - CASSSESGNGYTF TGTGCCAGCAGCTCGGAGTCCGGCAATGGCTACACCTTC
TRBJ2-1 - TRBV20-1 - CSARTDLEQFF TGCAGTGCTAGAACGGACCTAGAGCAGTTCTTC
TRBJ2-1 few TRBV28 TRBD1 CASSPGQGVYNEQFF TGTGCCAGCAGCCCAGGACAGGGGGTCTACAATGAGCAGTTCTTC
TRBJ2-1 - TRBV29-1 - CGVGRQLAHNEQFF TGCGGCGTTGGGCGCCAGTTAGCCCACAATGAGCAGTTCTTC
TRBJ2-7 - TRBV5-6 - CASSPGFDNIYKQYF TGTGCCAGCAGCCCTGGGTTCGACAATATCTACAAGCAATATTTC
TRBJ2-3 - TRBV29-1 - CNVDARGRTDTQYF TGCAACGTTGATGCCAGAGGTCGCACAGATACGCAGTATTTT